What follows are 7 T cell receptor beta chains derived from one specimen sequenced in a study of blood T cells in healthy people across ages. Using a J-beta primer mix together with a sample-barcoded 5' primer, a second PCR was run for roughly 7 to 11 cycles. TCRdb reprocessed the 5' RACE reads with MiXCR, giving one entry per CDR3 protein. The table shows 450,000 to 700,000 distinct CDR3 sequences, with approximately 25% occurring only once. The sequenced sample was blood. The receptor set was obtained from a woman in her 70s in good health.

The CDR3 nucleotides read TGTGCCAGCAGTTCCTCGGGTGCGGGGGAGACGGAGACCCAGTACTTC. Amino acids: CASSSSGAGETETQYF. This chain connects TRBV6-5 to TRBJ2-5, with 7 bases that match TRBD2. Germline CDR1 reads MNHEY; CDR2 reads SVGAGI. Trimming took 4 bases from V and 5 from J; bases not matched to a gene: 13. This CDR3 comprises 16 residues.

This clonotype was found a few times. The CDR3 nucleotides are TGTGCCAGCAGTTTATCTATTAGGGCATCAGGTACTGAAGCTTTCTTT. It is translated as CASSLSIRASGTEAFF. This rearrangement joins TRBV27 to TRBJ1-1; no firm D call. CDR3 length equals 16 residues. V gave up 0 bases and J gave up 5 bases, with 16 bases separating them. Germline V gives CDR1 MNHEY, CDR2 SMNVEV (reference sequence).

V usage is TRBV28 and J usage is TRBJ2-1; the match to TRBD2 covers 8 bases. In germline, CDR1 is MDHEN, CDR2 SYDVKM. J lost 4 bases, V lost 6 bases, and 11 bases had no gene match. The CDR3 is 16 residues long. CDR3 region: CASRRVRTSGYNEQFF. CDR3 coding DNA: TGTGCCAGCAGGCGCGTCCGTACTAGCGGTTACAATGAGCAGTTCTTC.

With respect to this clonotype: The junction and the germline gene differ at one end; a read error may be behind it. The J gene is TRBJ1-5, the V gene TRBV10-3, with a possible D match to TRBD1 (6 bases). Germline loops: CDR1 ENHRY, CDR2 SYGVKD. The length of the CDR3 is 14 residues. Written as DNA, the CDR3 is TGTGCCATCAGAGAGTCAGGGGCGGGTCAGCCCCAGCATTTT. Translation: CAIRESGAGQPQHF.

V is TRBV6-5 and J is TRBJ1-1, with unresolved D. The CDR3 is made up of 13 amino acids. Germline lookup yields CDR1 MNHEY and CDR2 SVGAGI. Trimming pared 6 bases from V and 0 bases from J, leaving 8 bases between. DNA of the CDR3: TGTGCCAGCAGGTCCAGCATGAACACTGAAGCTTTCTTT. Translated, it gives CASRSSMNTEAFF.

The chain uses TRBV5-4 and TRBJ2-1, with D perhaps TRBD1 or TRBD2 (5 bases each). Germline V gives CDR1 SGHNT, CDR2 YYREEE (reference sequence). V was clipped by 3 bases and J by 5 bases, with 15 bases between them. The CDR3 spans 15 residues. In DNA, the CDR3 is TGTGCCAGCAGCTGGGACCTTGCGCGAAACAATGAGCAGTTCTTC. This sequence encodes CASSWDLARNNEQFF.

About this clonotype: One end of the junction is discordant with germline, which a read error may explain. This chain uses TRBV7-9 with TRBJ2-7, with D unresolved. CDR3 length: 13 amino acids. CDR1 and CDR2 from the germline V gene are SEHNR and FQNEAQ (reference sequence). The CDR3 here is CGSSSRFNHEQYF. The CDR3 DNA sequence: TGCGGCAGCAGCTCTCGTTTTAACCACGAGCAGTACTTC. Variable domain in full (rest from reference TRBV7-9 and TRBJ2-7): DTGVSQNPRHKITKRGQNVTFRCDPISEHNRLYWYRQTLGQGPEFLTYFQNEAQLEKSRLLSDRFSAERPKGSFSTLEIQRTEQGDSAMYLCGSSSRFNHEQYFGPGTRLTVT.